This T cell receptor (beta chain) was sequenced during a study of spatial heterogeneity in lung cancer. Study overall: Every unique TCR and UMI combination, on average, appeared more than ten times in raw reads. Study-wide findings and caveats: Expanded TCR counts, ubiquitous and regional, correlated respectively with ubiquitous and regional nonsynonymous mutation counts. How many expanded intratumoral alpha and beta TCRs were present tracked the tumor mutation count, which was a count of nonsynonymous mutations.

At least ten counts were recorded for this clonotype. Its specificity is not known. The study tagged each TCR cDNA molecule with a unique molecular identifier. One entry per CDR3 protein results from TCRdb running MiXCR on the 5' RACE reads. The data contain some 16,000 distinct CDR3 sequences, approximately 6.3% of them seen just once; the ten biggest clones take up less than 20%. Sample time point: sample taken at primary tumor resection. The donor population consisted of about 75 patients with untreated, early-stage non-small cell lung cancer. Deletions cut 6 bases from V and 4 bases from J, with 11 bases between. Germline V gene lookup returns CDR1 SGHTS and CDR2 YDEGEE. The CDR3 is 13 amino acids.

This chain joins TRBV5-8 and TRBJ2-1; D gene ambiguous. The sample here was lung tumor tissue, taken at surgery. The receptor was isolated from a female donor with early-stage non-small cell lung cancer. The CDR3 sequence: CASNSEGYNEQFF. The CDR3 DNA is TGTGCCAGCAACAGCGAAGGGTACAATGAGCAGTTCTTC.